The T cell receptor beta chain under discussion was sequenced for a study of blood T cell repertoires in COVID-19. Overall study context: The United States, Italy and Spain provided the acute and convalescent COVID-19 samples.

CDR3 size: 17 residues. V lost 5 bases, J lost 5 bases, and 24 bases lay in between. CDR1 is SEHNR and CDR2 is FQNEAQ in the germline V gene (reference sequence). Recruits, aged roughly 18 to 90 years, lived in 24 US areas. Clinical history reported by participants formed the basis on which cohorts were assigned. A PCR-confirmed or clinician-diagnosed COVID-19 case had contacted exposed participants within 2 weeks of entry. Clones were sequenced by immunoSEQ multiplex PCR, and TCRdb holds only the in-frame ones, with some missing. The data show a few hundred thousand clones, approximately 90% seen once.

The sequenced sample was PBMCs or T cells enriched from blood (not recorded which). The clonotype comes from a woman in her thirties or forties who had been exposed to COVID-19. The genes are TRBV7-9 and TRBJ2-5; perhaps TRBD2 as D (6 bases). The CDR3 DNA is TGTGCCAGCAGCCGTTGGACGGGAGCAGCCCCGCAGGAGACCCAGTACTTC. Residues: CASSRWTGAAPQETQYF.